This T cell receptor beta chain was identified during a study of T-cell reconstitution after alpha-beta-depleted transplantation in children. Findings and caveats of the study: Reportedly, only several hundred clones from non-depleted graft cells drove alpha-beta T-cell counts at about two months. Day-60 TCRbeta diversity that was high in some patients was derived from surviving recipient T cells and thymic progenitors. The main origin of T-cell counts and diversity one year after transplant was newly produced T cells.

During its preparation, the TCRbeta library received unique molecular identifiers. MiXCR was run by TCRdb on the PCR reads, yielding one entry per CDR3 protein. The table lists around 580,000 distinct CDR3 sequences, 25% to 30% of them singletons. The table lists this clonotype with a few counts. What it binds is unknown. The CDR3 loop spans 13 amino acids. Germline CDR1 is MDHEN and CDR2 is SYDVKM. V dropped 6 bases and J dropped 5; count of bases not matched to a gene: 5. The sequence was obtained from a boy in the first two years of life with Wiskott-Aldrich syndrome, due to receive a stem cell transplant. Sequenced here: PBMCs, sampled before TCRalphabeta/CD19-depleted stem cell transplant. This chain uses TRBV28 with TRBJ1-1; TRBD1 matches at 8 bases. The CDR3 sequence is CASRGDRKTEAFF. CDR3 bases: TGTGCCAGCAGGGGGGACAGGAAAACTGAAGCTTTCTTT.